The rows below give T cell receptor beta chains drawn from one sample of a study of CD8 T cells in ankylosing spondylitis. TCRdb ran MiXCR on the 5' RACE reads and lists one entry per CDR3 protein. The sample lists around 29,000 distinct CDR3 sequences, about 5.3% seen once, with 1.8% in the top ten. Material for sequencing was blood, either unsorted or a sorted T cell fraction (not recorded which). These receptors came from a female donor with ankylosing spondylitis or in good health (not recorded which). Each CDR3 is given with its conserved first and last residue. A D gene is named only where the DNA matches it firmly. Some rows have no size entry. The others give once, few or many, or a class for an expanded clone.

CDR3 protein: CASSVKGIGDTQYF; CDR3 DNA: TGTGCCAGCAGCGTAAAGGGAATAGGGGATACGCAGTATTTT; J gene: TRBJ2-3; clone size: few; V gene: TRBV9; D gene: -
CDR3 protein: CASSGGGNTDTQYF; CDR3 DNA: TGTGCCAGCAGCGGGGGGGGAAACACAGATACGCAGTATTTT; J gene: TRBJ2-3; clone size: many; V gene: TRBV9; D gene: TRBD2
CDR3 protein: CASSVALGSSGNTIYF; CDR3 DNA: TGTGCCAGCAGCGTAGCCCTGGGAAGCTCTGGAAACACCATATATTTT; J gene: TRBJ1-3; clone size: many; V gene: TRBV9; D gene: -
CDR3 protein: CASSVDPLDITRVSPLHF; CDR3 DNA: TGTGCCAGCAGCGTAGATCCCCTGGACATAACCAGAGTATCACCCCTCCACTTT; J gene: TRBJ1-6; clone size: many; V gene: TRBV9; D gene: -
CDR3 protein: CASSVGSSGSWNEQFF; CDR3 DNA: TGTGCCAGCAGCGTAGGTTCTAGCGGGAGCTGGAATGAGCAGTTCTTC; J gene: TRBJ2-1; clone size: -; V gene: TRBV9; D gene: TRBD2
CDR3 protein: CASSAVGTGGYEQYF; CDR3 DNA: TGTGCCAGCAGCGCAGTAGGGACAGGGGGCTACGAGCAGTACTTC; J gene: TRBJ2-7; clone size: few; V gene: TRBV9; D gene: TRBD1
CDR3 protein: CASSLAFPRGSNEQFF; CDR3 DNA: TGTGCCAGCAGCCTTGCGTTTCCCCGGGGCAGCAATGAGCAGTTCTTC; J gene: TRBJ2-1; clone size: many; V gene: TRBV9; D gene: -
CDR3 protein: CASSVGASSDYGYTF; CDR3 DNA: TGTGCCAGCAGCGTAGGTGCCTCAAGCGACTATGGCTACACCTTC; J gene: TRBJ1-2; clone size: many; V gene: TRBV9; D gene: -
CDR3 protein: CASSRGGVGLAAYNEQFF; CDR3 DNA: TGTGCCAGCAGCCGAGGGGGAGTTGGACTAGCGGCCTACAATGAGCAGTTCTTC; J gene: TRBJ2-1; clone size: medium-sized; V gene: TRBV9; D gene: TRBD2
CDR3 protein: CASSAGPGTQYF; CDR3 DNA: TGTGCCAGCAGCGCCGGGCCAGGGACCCAGTACTTC; J gene: TRBJ2-5; clone size: many; V gene: TRBV9; D gene: -
CDR3 protein: CASSLGTGSNTEAFF; CDR3 DNA: TGTGCCAGCAGCCTGGGGACAGGGTCTAACACTGAAGCTTTCTTT; J gene: TRBJ1-1; clone size: many; V gene: TRBV9; D gene: TRBD1
CDR3 protein: CASSHGGNEQFF; CDR3 DNA: TGTGCCAGCAGTCACGGGGGAAATGAGCAGTTCTTC; J gene: TRBJ2-1; clone size: many; V gene: TRBV9; D gene: -
CDR3 protein: CASSVGSTGQISSYNEQFF; CDR3 DNA: TGTGCCAGCAGCGTAGGGTCAACAGGACAGATAAGCTCCTACAATGAGCAGTTCTTC; J gene: TRBJ2-1; clone size: -; V gene: TRBV9; D gene: -
CDR3 protein: CASSPGTGADTGELFF; CDR3 DNA: TGTGCCAGCAGCCCCGGGACAGGGGCCGACACCGGGGAGCTGTTTTTT; J gene: TRBJ2-2; clone size: many; V gene: TRBV9; D gene: TRBD1
CDR3 protein: CASSVSQGRETQYF; CDR3 DNA: TGTGCCAGCAGCGTATCGCAGGGGAGAGAGACCCAGTACTTC; J gene: TRBJ2-5; clone size: many; V gene: TRBV9; D gene: -